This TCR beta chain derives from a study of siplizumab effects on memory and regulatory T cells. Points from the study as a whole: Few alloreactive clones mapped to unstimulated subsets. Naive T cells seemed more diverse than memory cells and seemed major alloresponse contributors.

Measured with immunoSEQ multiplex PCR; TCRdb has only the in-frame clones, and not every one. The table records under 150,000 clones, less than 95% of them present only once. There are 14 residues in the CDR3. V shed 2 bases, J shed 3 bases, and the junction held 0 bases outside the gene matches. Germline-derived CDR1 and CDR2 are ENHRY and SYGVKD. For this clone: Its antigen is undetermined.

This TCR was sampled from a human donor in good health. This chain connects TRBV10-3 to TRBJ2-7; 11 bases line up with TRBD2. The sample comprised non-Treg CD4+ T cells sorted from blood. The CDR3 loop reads CAISETSGSYEQYF. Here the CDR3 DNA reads TGTGCCATCAGTGAGACTAGCGGGAGCTACGAGCAGTACTTC.